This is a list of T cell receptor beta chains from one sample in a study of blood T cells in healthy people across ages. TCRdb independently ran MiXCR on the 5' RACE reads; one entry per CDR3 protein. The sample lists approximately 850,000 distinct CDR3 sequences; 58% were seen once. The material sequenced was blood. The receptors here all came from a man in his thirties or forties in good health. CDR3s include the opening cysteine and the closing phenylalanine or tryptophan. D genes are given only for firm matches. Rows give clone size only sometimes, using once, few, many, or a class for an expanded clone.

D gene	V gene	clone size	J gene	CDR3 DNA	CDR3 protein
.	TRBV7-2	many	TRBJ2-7	TGTGCCAGCAGCTTAAGTCGTGGTCCCTACGAGCAGTACTTC	CASSLSRGPYEQYF
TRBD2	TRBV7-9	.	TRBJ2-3	TGTGCCAGCAGCCGACCCGGGACTAGTGTTTTTATGGATACGCAGTATTTT	CASSRPGTSVFMDTQYF
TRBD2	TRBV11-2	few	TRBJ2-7	TGTGCCAGCAGCTCCCTCAGGAGACTAGCGGGAGGCCGCCGGGAGCAGTACTTC	CASSSLRRLAGGRREQYF
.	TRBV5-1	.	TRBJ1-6	TGCGCCAGCAGCTTCGGCAGGGGAGAACATTCACCCCTCCACTTT	CASSFGRGEHSPLHF
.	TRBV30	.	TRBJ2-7	TGTGCCTGGGGGGCAGGGGTCCCCTCCGAGCAGTACTTC	CAWGAGVPSEQYF
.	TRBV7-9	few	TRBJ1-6	TGTGCCAGCAGCTTAGGGATGCCGCCCCTCCACTTT	CASSLGMPPLHF
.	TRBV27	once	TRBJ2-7	TGTGCCAGCGCGCCAGGGCCACTCTACGAGCAGTACTTC	CASAPGPLYEQYF
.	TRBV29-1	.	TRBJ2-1	TGCAGCGTAGTTTTAGCGGAAACCTACAATGAGCAGTTCTTC	CSVVLAETYNEQFF
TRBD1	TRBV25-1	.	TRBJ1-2	TGTGCCAGCAGTGGGGACAGTGAATCAGCTAACTATGGCTACACCTTC	CASSGDSESANYGYTF
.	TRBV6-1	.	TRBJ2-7	TGTGCCAGCATCTCCCGGGGACACGGAGGAACGGCGGGGTCCTACGAGCAGTACTTC	CASISRGHGGTAGSYEQYF
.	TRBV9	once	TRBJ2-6	TGTGCCAGCAGCGCCTGGATCCAGGACTCTGGGGCCAACGTCCTGACTTTC	CASSAWIQDSGANVLTF
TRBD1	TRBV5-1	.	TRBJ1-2	TGCGCCAGCACTTGGACGACAGGGAGCTATGGCTACACCTTC	CASTWTTGSYGYTF